The clone carrying this TCR beta chain has just a few counts. This sample stems from a study of blood T cell repertoires in COVID-19. This CDR3 is built from 16 residues. The V gene lost 4 bases and the J gene lost 7 bases, with 22 bases spanning the gap. Per germline, CDR1 MNHEY and CDR2 SVGEGT. This table comes from immunoSEQ multiplex PCR, and its TCRdb copy is limited to in-frame clones, with some not included. The sample shows 270,000 or so clones, 89% of them seen only once. This clonotype was sampled from a woman under 40 with COVID-19, enrolled during active disease. The rearrangement uses TRBV6-2 or TRBV6-3 and TRBJ1-2; a weak D match, TRBD1 (5 bases). The sequencing sample was made of peripheral blood. CDR3 sequence: CASSFGDSSLVGGYTF. The CDR3 DNA reads as TGTGCCAGCAGTTTTGGTGACAGCTCCCTCGTGGGTGGCTACACCTTC.